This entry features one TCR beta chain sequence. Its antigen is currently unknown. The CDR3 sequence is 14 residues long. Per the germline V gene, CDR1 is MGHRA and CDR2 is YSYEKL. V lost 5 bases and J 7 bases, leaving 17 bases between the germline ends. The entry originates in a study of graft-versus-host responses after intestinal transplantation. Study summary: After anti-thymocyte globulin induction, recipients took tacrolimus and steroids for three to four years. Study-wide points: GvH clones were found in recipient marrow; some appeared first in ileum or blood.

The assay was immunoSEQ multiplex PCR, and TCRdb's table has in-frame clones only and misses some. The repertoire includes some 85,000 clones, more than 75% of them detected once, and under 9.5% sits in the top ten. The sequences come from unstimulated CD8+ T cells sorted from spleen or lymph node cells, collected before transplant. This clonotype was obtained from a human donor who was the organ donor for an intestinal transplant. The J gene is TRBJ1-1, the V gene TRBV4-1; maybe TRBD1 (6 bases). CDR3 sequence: CASSSGWGLGEAFF. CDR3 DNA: TGCGCCAGCAGCTCTGGATGGGGGCTTGGTGAAGCTTTCTTT.